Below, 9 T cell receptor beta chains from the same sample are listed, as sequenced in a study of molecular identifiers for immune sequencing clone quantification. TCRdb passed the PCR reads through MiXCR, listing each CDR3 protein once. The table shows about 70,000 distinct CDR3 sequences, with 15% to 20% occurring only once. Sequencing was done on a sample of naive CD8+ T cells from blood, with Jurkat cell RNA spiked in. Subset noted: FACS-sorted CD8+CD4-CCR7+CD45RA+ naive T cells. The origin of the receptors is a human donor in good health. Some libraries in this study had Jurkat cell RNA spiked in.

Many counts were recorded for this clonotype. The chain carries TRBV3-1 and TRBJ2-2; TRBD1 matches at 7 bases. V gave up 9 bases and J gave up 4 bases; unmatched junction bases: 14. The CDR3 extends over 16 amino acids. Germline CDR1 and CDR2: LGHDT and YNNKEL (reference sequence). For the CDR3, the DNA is TGTGCCAGTCAACCGCAGGGGGTAAAAACCACCGGGGAGCTGTTTTTT. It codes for CASQPQGVKTTGELFF.

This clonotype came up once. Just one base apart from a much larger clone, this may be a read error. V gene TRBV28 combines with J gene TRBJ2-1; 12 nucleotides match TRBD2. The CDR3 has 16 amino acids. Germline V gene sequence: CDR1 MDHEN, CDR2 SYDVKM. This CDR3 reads CVSSPPRTSGKDEQFF. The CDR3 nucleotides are TGTGTCAGCAGCCCCCCGAGGACTAGCGGGAAGGATGAGCAGTTCTTC.

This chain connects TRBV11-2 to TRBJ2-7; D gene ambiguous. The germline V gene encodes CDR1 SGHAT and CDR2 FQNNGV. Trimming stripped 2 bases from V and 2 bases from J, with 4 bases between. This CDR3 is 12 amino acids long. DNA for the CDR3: TGTGCCAGCAGCTTAAATCCCTACGAGCAGTACTTC. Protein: CASSLNPYEQYF.

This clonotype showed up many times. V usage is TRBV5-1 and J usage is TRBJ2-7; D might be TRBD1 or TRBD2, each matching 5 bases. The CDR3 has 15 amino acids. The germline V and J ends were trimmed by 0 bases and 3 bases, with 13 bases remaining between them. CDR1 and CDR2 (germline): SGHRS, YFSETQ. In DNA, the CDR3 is TGCGCCAGCAGCTTGGGACTCGGGGCTGGCTACGAGCAGTACTTC. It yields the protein CASSLGLGAGYEQYF.

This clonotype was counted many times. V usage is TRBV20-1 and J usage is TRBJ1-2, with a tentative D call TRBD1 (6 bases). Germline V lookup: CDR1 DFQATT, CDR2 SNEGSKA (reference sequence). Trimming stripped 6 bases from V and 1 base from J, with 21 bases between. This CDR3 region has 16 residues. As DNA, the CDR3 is TGCAGTGCAGCAGGGGAGCGGGACACGATTAACTATGGCTACACCTTC. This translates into CSAAGERDTINYGYTF.

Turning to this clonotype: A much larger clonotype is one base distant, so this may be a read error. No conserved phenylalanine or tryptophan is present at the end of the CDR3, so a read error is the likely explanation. The CDR3 nucleotides are TGTGCCAGCAGCGCACAGGGGAACCAAGAGACCCAGTACTCC. This encodes CASSAQGNQETQYS. The chain links TRBV7-9 to TRBJ2-5; 7 bases line up with TRBD1. Germline V gene lookup returns CDR1 SEHNR and CDR2 FQNEAQ (reference sequence). The CDR3 consists of 14 residues. J gave up 0 bases and V 5 bases, and 3 bases lay outside the gene matches.

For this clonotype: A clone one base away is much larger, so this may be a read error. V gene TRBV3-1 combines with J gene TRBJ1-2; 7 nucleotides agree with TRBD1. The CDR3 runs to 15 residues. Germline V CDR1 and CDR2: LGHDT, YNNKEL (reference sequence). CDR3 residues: CGSSQEARGNYGYTF. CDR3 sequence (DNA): TGTGGCAGCAGCCAAGAAGCCAGGGGGAACTATGGCTACACCTTC.

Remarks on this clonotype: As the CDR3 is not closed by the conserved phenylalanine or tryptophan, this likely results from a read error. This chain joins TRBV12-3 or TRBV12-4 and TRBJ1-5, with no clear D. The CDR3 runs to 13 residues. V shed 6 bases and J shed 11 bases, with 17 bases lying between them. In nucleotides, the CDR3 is TGTGCCAGCAGCCCGACACCAGTCTCAGCCCAGCATTCT. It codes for CASSPTPVSAQHS.

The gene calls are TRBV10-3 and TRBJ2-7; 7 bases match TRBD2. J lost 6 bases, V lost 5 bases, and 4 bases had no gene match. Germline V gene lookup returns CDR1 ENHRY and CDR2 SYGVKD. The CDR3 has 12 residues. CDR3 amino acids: CAISMGGAEQYF. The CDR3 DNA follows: TGTGCCATCAGTATGGGAGGGGCCGAGCAGTACTTC.